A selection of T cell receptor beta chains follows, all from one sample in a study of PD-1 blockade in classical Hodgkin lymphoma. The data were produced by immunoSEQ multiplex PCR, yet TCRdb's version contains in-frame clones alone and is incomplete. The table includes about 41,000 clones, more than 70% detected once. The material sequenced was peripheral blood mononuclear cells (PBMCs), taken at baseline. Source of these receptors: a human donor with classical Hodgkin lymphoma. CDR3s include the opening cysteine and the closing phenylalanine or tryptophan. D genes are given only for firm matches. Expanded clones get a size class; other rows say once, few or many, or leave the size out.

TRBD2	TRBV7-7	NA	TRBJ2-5	TGTGCTAGCAGCTTAGCCGGGGGGAATCAAGAGACCCAGTACTTC	CASSLAGGNQETQYF
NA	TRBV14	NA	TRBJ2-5	TGTGCCAGCAGCCAAGAAAGGGCCAAATTGGACTTC	CASSQERAKLDF
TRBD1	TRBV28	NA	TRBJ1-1	TGTGCCAGCAGTTTGACAGGGGGCACTGAAGCTTTCTTT	CASSLTGGTEAFF
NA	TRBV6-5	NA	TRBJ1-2	TGTGCCAGCAGTCCCCGGGCAGCCCTATATGGCTACACCTTC	CASSPRAALYGYTF
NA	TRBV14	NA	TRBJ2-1	TGTGCCAGCAGCCGGGTCAGCTCCTACAATGAGCAGTTCTTC	CASSRVSSYNEQFF
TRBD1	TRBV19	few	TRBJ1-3	TGTGCCAGTAGTCGAGACAGGGGAACAGGAAACACCATATATTTT	CASSRDRGTGNTIYF
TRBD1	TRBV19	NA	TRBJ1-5	TGTGCCAGTAGTAAGCCGACAGGGGGCGCGTCTCAGCCCCAGCATTTT	CASSKPTGGASQPQHF
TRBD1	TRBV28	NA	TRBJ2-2	TGTGCCAGCAGCCGCGGGACAGGGGGCCCCGGGGAGCTGTTTTTT	CASSRGTGGPGELFF
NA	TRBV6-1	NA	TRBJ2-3	TGTGCCAGCAGTGAACGAGGGATCTCAGCGCAGTATTTT	CASSERGISAQYF
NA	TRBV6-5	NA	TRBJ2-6	TGTGCCAGCACGGGGGCCAACGTCCTGACTTTC	CASTGANVLTF
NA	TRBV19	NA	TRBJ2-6	TGTGCCAGTAGTAGCCGTAGCTCTGGGGCCAACGTCCTGACTTTC	CASSSRSSGANVLTF